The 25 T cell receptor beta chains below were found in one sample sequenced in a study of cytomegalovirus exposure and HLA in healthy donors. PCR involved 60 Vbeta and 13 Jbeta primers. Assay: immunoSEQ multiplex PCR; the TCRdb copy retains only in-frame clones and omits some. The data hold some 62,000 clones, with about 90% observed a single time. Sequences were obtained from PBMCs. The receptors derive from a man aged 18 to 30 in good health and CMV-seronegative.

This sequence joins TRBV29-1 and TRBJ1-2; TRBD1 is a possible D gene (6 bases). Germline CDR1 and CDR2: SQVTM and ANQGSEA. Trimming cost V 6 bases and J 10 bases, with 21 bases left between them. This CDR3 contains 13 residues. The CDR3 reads CSVITTGQKSYTF. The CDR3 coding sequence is TGCAGCGTAATAACGACCGGACAGAAATCCTACACCTTC.

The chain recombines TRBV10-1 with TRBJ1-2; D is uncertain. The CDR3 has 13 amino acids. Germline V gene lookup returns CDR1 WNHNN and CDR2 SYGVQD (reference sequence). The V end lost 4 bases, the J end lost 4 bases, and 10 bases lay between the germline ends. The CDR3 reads CASSAGLSYGYTF. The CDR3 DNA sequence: TGCGCCAGCAGTGCTGGACTCAGCTATGGCTACACCTTC.

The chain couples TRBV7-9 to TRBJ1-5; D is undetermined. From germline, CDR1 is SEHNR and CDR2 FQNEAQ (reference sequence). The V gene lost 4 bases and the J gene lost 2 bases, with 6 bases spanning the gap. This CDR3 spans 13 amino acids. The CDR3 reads CASSSEGNQPQHF. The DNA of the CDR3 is TGTGCCAGCAGCTCTGAGGGCAATCAGCCCCAGCATTTT.

Here the CDR3 reads CASSDPSGERQETQYF. For the CDR3, the DNA is TGTGCCAGCAGTGACCCTAGCGGGGAGAGACAAGAGACCCAGTACTTC. V is TRBV6-4 and J is TRBJ2-5, with 9 bases that match TRBD2. CDR1 and CDR2 (germline): MRHNA, SNTAGT. The CDR3 length is 16 residues. After removal of 2 bases from V and 2 bases from J, the junction contained 6 bases not matched to a gene.

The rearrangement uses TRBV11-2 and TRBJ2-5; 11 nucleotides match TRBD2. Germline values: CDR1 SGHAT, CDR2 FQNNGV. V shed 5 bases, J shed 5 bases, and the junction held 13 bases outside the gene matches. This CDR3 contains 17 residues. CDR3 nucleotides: TGTGCCAGCAGCCGAGGGTACCTTAGCGGGGGGGCGGAGACCCAGTACTTC. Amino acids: CASSRGYLSGGAETQYF.

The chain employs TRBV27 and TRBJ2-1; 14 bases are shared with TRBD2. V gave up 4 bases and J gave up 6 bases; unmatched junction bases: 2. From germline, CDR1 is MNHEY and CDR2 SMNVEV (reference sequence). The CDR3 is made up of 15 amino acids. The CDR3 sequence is CASSSGTSGGNEQFF. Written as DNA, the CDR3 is TGTGCCAGCAGTTCCGGGACTAGCGGGGGCAATGAGCAGTTCTTC.

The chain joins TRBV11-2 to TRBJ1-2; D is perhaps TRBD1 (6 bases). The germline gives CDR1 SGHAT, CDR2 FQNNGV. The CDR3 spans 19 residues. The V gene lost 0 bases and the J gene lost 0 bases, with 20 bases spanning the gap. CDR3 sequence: CASSLDRDTYYQANYGYTF. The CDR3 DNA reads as TGTGCCAGCAGCTTAGACCGGGACACCTATTACCAGGCTAACTATGGCTACACCTTC. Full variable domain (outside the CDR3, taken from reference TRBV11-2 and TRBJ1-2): EAGVAQSPRYKIIEKRQSVAFWCNPISGHATLYWYQQILGQGPKLLIQFQNNGVVDDSQLPKDRFSAERLKGVDSTLKIQPAKLEDSAVYLCASSLDRDTYYQANYGYTFGSGTRLTVV.

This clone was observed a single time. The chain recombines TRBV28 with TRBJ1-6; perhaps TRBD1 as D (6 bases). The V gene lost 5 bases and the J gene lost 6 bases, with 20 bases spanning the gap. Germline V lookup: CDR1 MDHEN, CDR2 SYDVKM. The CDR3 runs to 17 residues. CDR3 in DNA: TGTGCCAGCAGTCCACCGGGAGGGGGGAAGCGTAATTCACCCCTCCACTTT. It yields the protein CASSPPGGGKRNSPLHF.

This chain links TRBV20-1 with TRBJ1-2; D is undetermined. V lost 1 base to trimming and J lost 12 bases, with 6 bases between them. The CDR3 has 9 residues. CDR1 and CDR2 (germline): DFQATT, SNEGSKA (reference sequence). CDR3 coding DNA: TGCAGTGCTAGAGTGGCCCACACCTTC. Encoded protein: CSARVAHTF.

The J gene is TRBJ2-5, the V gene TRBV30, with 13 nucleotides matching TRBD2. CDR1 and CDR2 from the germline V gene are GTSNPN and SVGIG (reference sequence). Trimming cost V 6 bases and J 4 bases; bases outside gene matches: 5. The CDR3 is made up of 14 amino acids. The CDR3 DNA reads TGTGCCTGCCGACTAGCGGGGGGCAGAGAGACCCAGTACTTC. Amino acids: CACRLAGGRETQYF.

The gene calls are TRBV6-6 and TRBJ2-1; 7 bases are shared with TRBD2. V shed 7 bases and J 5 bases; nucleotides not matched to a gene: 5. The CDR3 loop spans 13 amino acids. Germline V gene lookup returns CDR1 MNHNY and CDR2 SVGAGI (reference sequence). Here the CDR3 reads CASTPGGHNEQFF. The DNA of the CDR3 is TGTGCCAGCACCCCGGGGGGACACAATGAGCAGTTCTTC.

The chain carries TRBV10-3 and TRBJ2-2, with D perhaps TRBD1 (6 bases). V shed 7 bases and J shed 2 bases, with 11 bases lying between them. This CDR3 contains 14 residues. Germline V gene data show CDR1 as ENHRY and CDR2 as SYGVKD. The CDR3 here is CAITPGDNTGELFF. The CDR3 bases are TGTGCCATCACTCCAGGGGACAACACCGGGGAGCTGTTTTTT.

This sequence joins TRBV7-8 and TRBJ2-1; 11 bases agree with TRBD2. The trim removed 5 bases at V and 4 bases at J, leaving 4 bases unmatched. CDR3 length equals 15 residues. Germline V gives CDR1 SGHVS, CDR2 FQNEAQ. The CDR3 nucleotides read TGTGCCAGCAGCATTAGCGGGGGGGTTTACAATGAGCAGTTCTTC. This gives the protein CASSISGGVYNEQFF.

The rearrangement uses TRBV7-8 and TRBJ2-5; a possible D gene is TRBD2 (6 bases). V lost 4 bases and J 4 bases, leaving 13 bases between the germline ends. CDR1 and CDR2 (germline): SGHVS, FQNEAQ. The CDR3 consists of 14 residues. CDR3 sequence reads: CASSSGDSRETQYF. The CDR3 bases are TGTGCCAGCAGCTCGGGGGACTCCCGAGAGACCCAGTACTTC.

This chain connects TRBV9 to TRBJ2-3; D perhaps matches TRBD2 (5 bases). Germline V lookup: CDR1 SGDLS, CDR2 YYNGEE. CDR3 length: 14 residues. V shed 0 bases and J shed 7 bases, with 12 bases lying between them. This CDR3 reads CASSVVRESYTQYF. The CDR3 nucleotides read TGTGCCAGCAGCGTAGTGAGGGAAAGCTATACGCAGTATTTT.

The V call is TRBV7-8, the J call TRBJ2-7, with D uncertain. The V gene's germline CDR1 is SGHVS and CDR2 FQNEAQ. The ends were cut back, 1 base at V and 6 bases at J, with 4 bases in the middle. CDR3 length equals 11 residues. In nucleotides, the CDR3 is TGTGCCAGCAGCTTAGGAGCCGAGCAGTACTTC. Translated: CASSLGAEQYF. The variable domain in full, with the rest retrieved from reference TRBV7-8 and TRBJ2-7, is GAGVSQSPRYKVAKRGQDVALRCDPISGHVSLFWYQQALGQGPEFLTYFQNEAQLDKSGLPSDRFFAERPEGSVSTLKIQRTQQEDSAVYLCASSLGAEQYFGPGTRLTVT.

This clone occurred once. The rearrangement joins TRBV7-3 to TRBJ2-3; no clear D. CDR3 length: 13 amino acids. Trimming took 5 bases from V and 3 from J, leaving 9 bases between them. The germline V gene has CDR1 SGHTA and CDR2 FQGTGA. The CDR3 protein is CASSPPSTDTQYF. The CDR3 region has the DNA TGTGCCAGCAGCCCCCCGAGTACAGATACGCAGTATTTT.

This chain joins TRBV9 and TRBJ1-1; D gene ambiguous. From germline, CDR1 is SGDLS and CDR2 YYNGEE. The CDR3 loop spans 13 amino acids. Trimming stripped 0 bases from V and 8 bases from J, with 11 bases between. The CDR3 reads CASSVGGRSEAFF. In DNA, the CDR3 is TGTGCCAGCAGCGTAGGAGGCCGATCGGAAGCTTTCTTT.

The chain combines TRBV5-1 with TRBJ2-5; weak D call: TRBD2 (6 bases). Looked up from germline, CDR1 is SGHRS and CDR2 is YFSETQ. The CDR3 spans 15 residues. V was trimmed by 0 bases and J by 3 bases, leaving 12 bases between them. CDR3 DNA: TGCGCCAGCAGCTTGGGGGCGGGACTGGAAGAGACCCAGTACTTC. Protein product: CASSLGAGLEETQYF.

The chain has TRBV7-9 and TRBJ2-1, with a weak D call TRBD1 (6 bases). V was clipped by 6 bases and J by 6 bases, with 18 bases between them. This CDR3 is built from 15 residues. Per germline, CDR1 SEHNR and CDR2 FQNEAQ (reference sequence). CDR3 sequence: CASSIGTPPGNEQFF. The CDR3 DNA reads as TGTGCCAGCAGTATCGGGACACCCCCGGGCAATGAGCAGTTCTTC.

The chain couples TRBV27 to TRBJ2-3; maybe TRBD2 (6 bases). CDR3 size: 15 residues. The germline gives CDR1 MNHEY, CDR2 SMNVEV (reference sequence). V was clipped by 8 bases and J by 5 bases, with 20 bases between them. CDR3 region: CASRPGTPLLDTQYF. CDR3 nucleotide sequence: TGTGCCAGCCGGCCCGGGACTCCTCTCCTAGATACGCAGTATTTT.

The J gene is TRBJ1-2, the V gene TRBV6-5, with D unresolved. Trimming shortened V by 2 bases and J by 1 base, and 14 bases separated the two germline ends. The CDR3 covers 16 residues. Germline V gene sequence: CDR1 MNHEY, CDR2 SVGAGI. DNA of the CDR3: TGTGCCAGCAGTTACAGCGGGGAAGACGTTAACTATGGCTACACCTTC. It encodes CASSYSGEDVNYGYTF.

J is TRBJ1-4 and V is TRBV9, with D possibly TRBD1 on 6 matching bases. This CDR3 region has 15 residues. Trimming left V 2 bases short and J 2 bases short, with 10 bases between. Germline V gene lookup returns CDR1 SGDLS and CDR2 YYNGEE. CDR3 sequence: CASSVTGFTNEKLFF. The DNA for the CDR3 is TGTGCCAGCAGCGTTACAGGGTTTACTAATGAAAAACTGTTTTTT.

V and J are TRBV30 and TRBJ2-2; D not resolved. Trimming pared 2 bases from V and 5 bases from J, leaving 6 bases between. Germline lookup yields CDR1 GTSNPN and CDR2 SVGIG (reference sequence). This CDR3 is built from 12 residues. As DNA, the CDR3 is TGTGCCTGGAGTACGGAGACCGGGGAGCTGTTTTTT. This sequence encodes CAWSTETGELFF.

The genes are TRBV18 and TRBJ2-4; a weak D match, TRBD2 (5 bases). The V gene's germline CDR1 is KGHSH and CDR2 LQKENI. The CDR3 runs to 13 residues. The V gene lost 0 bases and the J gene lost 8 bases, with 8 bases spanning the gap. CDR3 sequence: CASSPPAGDIQYF. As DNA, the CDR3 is TGTGCCAGCTCACCACCGGCCGGGGACATTCAGTACTTC.